This T cell receptor beta chain was profiled in a study of T cell repertoires in cytomegalovirus infection. Study background: The study used recently identified HLA-C-restricted and well-studied HLA-B-restricted CMV epitopes. Public signatures in TCR beta pointed to CMV infection and matching HLA type.

Study-wide results and caveats: Cumulative frequency of public TCR beta families picked out carriers of CMV plus the relevant HLA.

This clonotype has a handful of counts. Its antigen is as yet unknown. TCRdb re-derived calls from the reads in MiXCR, one entry per CDR3 protein. The sample has 650,000 to 900,000 distinct CDR3 sequences, 25% to 30% seen once. Trimming cost V 5 bases and J 1 base, with 13 bases left between them. The CDR3 loop spans 15 amino acids. The sequence derives from a human donor in good health (CMV status not recorded). Some clones in this sample may be carry-over from other donors' samples. V and J are TRBV12-3 or TRBV12-4 and TRBJ2-3, with D uncertain. This specimen consisted of cultured CD8+ T cells from PBMCs, obtained from culture after CMV antigen stimulation. DNA for the CDR3: TGTGCCAGCAGTCCCCCCGGGCCTGGCACAGATACGCAGTATTTT. Its protein is CASSPPGPGTDTQYF.